This entry lists 2 T cell receptor beta chains sequenced from one sample in a study of cytomegalovirus exposure and HLA in healthy donors. The repertoire was sequenced with immunoSEQ multiplex PCR; TCRdb's copy has only in-frame clones and lacks some. The table lists about 170,000 clones, approximately 96% of them singletons. The sequenced sample consisted of PBMCs. Source of these receptors: a woman in her late teens or twenties in good health and CMV-seronegative.

The genes are TRBV7-2 and TRBJ1-5; D is unresolved. The germline V gene has CDR1 SGHTA and CDR2 FQGNSA. The CDR3 length is 13 residues. V lost 5 bases and J lost 6, with 11 bases in between. The CDR3 DNA reads as TGTGCCAGCAGCCCGCAAGGGAGTCAGCCCCAGCATTTT. Its translation is CASSPQGSQPQHF.

V is TRBV30 and J is TRBJ1-6; no definite D call. The CDR3 has 15 amino acids. In germline, CDR1 is GTSNPN, CDR2 SVGIG (reference sequence). V shed 1 base and J shed 4 bases, with 11 bases lying between them. The CDR3 here is CAWSGSVQYNSPLHF. CDR3 coding DNA: TGTGCCTGGAGTGGTAGTGTCCAATATAATTCACCCCTCCACTTT.